The rows below give T cell receptor beta chains drawn from one sample of a study of blood T cell repertoires in COVID-19. Libraries were prepared by immunoSEQ multiplex PCR; TCRdb keeps only in-frame clonotypes and omits some of them. The table shows under 200,000 clones, with around four fifths occurring only once. Sequencing was carried out using peripheral blood. Receptors were obtained from a woman of 80 years or more with active or convalescent COVID-19. The CDR3 runs from the conserved cysteine through the conserved F or W. The D gene is left open where the match is weak. Clone size is given for some rows only: seen once, a few or many times, or a class if the clone is expanded.

D	J	size	V	CDR3	DNA
-	TRBJ1-1	-	TRBV7-2	CASSVQGGDTEAFF	TGTGCCAGCAGCGTGCAGGGTGGAGACACTGAAGCTTTCTTT
-	TRBJ1-6	few	TRBV7-9	CASGPPLHF	TGTGCCAGCGGCCCCCCCCTCCACTTT
-	TRBJ2-1	-	TRBV5-1	CASSLEGGSYNEQFF	TGCGCCAGCAGCTTAGAGGGGGGGTCCTACAATGAGCAGTTCTTC
-	TRBJ2-2	once	TRBV27	CASSFMSYDLAGATGELFF	TGTGCCAGCAGTTTTATGTCTTATGATCTGGCGGGGGCTACCGGGGAGCTGTTTTTT
TRBD1	TRBJ1-4	-	TRBV5-5	CASSAQGANEKLFF	TGTGCCAGCAGCGCACAGGGGGCGAATGAAAAACTGTTTTTT
TRBD1	TRBJ1-4	-	TRBV20-1	CSARGQAGLFF	TGCAGTGCAAGGGGGCAGGCAGGACTGTTTTTT
-	TRBJ1-1	-	TRBV9	CASSVGMNTEAFF	TGTGCCAGCAGCGTAGGTATGAACACTGAAGCTTTCTTT
-	TRBJ1-2	-	TRBV19	CASSITWKGDGNYGYTF	TGTGCCAGTAGTATAACTTGGAAAGGGGATGGGAACTATGGCTACACCTTC
TRBD1	TRBJ1-1	-	TRBV6-5	CASSPDRGLDTEAFF	TGTGCCAGCAGTCCAGACAGGGGGCTTGACACTGAAGCTTTCTTT
TRBD1	TRBJ1-5	-	TRBV20-1	CSASETGGNQPQHF	TGCAGTGCTAGTGAGACAGGGGGGAATCAGCCCCAGCATTTT
-	TRBJ2-3	-	TRBV5-1	CASGGLTRTDTQYF	TGCGCCAGCGGGGGACTCACGCGCACAGATACGCAGTATTTT
-	TRBJ1-2	-	TRBV7-2	CASSPEVSYGYTF	TGTGCCAGCAGCCCCGAGGTGAGCTATGGCTACACCTTC
-	TRBJ2-3	-	TRBV6-1	CASSEPGPTDTQYF	TGTGCCAGCAGTGAACCGGGTCCCACAGATACGCAGTATTTT
-	TRBJ2-5	-	TRBV6-5	CASSYSNGEETQYF	TGTGCCAGCAGTTACTCGAACGGGGAGGAGACCCAGTACTTC
-	TRBJ2-7	-	TRBV6-5	CASSYGQGVYEQYF	TGTGCCAGCAGTTACGGGCAGGGTGTCTACGAGCAGTACTTC
TRBD1	TRBJ2-7	-	TRBV4-1	CASSHGQGAYEQYF	TGCGCCAGCAGCCATGGCCAGGGGGCCTACGAGCAGTACTTC
TRBD1	TRBJ1-3	-	TRBV6-5	CASSSSQGFSGNTIYF	TGTGCCAGCAGTTCTTCACAGGGGTTCTCTGGAAACACCATATATTTT
-	TRBJ2-7	-	TRBV5-6	CASSLGDISYEQYF	TGTGCCAGCAGCTTGGGTGACATCTCCTACGAGCAGTACTTC
-	TRBJ1-1	-	TRBV10-2	CASSVTNPSTEAFF	TGCGCCAGCAGCGTCACAAACCCCTCGACTGAAGCTTTCTTT
-	TRBJ1-1	-	TRBV7-8	CASSFGRGRNTEAFF	TGTGCCAGCAGCTTTGGCCGGGGGAGGAACACTGAAGCTTTCTTT
TRBD1	TRBJ1-2	-	TRBV11-3	CASSGSGTGSLRF	TGTGCCAGCAGCGGCTCCGGGACAGGGAGCCTTCGCTTC
-	TRBJ1-5	-	TRBV10-3	CAIKLGAASNQPQHF	TGTGCCATCAAATTGGGGGCAGCTTCCAATCAGCCCCAGCATTTT
-	TRBJ1-1	-	TRBV12-3/TRBV12-4	CASSFSVDTEAFF	TGTGCCAGCAGTTTTTCTGTAGATACTGAAGCTTTCTTT
TRBD1	TRBJ2-7	-	TRBV5-1	CASSYGQGAYEQYF	TGCGCCAGCAGCTATGGACAGGGGGCGTACGAGCAGTACTTC
-	TRBJ1-2	-	TRBV5-6	CASSGKDGMGGYTF	TGTGCCAGCAGCGGGAAGGACGGGATGGGGGGCTACACCTTC
TRBD1	TRBJ2-7	few	TRBV5-8	CASSTTTGGIHEQYF	TGTGCCAGCAGCACAACGACAGGGGGGATCCACGAGCAGTACTTC
-	TRBJ2-1	many	TRBV7-9	CASSITAVGQFF	TGTGCCAGCAGCATTACAGCCGTGGGGCAGTTCTTC
-	TRBJ1-1	-	TRBV29-1	CSVDSPRGTEAFF	TGCAGCGTTGATAGCCCCCGGGGCACTGAAGCTTTCTTT
-	TRBJ2-5	-	TRBV5-1	CASSFEATQYF	TGCGCCAGCAGCTTTGAGGCGACCCAGTACTTC
TRBD1	TRBJ2-1	-	TRBV5-5	CASSRGQGGQLQFF	TGTGCCAGCAGCCGAGGACAGGGGGGTCAGCTGCAGTTCTTC
-	TRBJ2-2	-	TRBV7-9	CASSTRQASGELFF	TGTGCCAGCAGCACTAGACAGGCCTCCGGGGAGCTGTTTTTT